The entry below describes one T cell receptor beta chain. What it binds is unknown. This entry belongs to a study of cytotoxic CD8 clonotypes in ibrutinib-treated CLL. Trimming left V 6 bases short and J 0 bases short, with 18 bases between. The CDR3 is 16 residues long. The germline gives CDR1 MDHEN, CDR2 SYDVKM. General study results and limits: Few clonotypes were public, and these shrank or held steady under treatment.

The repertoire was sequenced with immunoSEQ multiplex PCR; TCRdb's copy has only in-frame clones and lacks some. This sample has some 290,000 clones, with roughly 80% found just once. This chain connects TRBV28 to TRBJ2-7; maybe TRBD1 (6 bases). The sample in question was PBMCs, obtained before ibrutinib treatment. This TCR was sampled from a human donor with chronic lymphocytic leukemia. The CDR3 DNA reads TGTGCCAGCAGCCGTTCGGGGACAAGGAGCTCCTACGAGCAGTACTTC. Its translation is CASSRSGTRSSYEQYF.